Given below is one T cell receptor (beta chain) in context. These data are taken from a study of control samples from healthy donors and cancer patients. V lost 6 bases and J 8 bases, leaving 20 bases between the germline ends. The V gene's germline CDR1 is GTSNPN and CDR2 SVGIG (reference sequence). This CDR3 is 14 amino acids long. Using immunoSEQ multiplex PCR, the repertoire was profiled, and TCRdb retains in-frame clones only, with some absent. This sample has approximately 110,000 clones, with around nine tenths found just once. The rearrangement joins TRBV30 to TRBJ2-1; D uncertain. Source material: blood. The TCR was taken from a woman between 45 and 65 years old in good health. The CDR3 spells CACIEQWRRDEQFF. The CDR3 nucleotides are TGTGCCTGTATCGAACAGTGGCGTCGGGATGAGCAGTTCTTC.